These 7 T cell receptor beta chains originate from one sample sequenced in a study of pediatric ulcerative colitis. Only in-frame clones appear in the TCRdb table, and some are missing; sequencing was by immunoSEQ multiplex PCR. The sample holds roughly 30,000 clones; roughly four fifths are singletons and the top ten take 4% to 5.5%. The sample comprised blood. The receptors stem from a boy under 18 with severe ulcerative colitis.

This chain links TRBV12-5 with TRBJ1-4, with 10 bases identical to TRBD1. The CDR3 has 16 residues. Germline V lookup: CDR1 LGHNT, CDR2 FRNRAP. The junction had 6 bases not matched to a gene; V was cut back by 1 base and J by 7 bases. The CDR3 spells CASGLASGTGVEKLFF. For the CDR3, the DNA is TGTGCTAGTGGTTTGGCTTCCGGGACAGGGGTTGAAAAACTGTTTTTT.

Note on this clone: At one end, the junction sequence differs from germline, possibly due to a read error. This chain uses TRBV5-1 with TRBJ2-7, with 8 bases matching TRBD1. Germline V gives CDR1 SGHRS, CDR2 YFSETQ. CDR3 length: 14 residues. In nucleotides, the CDR3 is TGCGCCAGCAGCTTCCAGGACAGGGATCGTTCTTCGCACTTC. The encoded protein is CASSFQDRDRSSHF.

Here the CDR3 DNA reads TGTGCCGCGGGTTCGGACGGGCTGAACACTGAAGCTTTCTTT. Protein sequence: CAAGSDGLNTEAFF. This chain uses TRBV6-1 with TRBJ1-1; D ambiguous. The CDR3 covers 14 residues. The germline V gene has CDR1 MNHNS and CDR2 SASEGT. V dropped 11 bases and J dropped 0 bases, with 16 bases sitting between them.

The chain employs TRBV21-1 and TRBJ1-2. TRBV21-1 is an annotated pseudogene. The CDR3 covers 16 residues. The CDR3 region has the DNA TGTGCCAGCAGCCCGGAGGTAGGGCTTTTTAGGTATGGCTACACCTTC. Protein: CASSPEVGLFRYGYTF.

This clone was found a few times. This chain uses TRBV5-1 with TRBJ1-1; D gene uncertain. With 0 bases removed from V and 5 bases from J, the gap between germline ends came to 8 bases. CDR1 is SGHRS, CDR2 YFSETQ, per germline. CDR3 length: 13 residues. This CDR3 is CASSLEGLTEAFF. The CDR3 DNA is TGCGCCAGCAGCTTGGAAGGGCTTACTGAAGCTTTCTTT.

CDR3 coding DNA: TGTGCCATAAGACAGGGGTCGGGTGAGCAGTTCTTC. Its protein product is CAIRQGSGEQFF. The chain carries TRBV10-3 and TRBJ2-1; 8 nucleotides line up with TRBD1. Per germline, CDR1 ENHRY and CDR2 SYGVKD. The trim removed 9 bases at V and 9 bases at J, leaving 7 bases unmatched. CDR3 length: 12 amino acids.

V usage is TRBV19 and J usage is TRBJ1-5; 9 bases match TRBD1. This CDR3 has 16 amino acids. J gave up 0 bases and V 6 bases, and 6 bases lay outside the gene matches. CDR1 is LNHDA and CDR2 is SQIVND in the germline V gene (reference sequence). The CDR3 loop reads CASRTGTGYSNQPQHF. CDR3 nucleotide sequence: TGTGCCAGTAGGACCGGGACAGGGTATAGCAATCAGCCCCAGCATTTT.